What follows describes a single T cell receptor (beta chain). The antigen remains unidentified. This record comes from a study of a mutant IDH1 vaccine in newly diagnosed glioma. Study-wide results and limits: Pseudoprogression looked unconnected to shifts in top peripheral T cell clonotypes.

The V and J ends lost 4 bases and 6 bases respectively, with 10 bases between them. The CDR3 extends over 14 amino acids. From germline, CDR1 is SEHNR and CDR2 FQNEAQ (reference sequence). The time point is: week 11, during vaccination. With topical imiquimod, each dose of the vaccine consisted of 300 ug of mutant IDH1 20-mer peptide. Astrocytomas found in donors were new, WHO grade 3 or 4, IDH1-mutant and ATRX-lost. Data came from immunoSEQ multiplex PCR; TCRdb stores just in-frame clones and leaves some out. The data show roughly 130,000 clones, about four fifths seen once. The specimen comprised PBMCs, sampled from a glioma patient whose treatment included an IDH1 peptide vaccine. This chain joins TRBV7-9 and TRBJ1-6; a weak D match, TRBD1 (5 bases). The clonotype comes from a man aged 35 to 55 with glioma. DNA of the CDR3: TGTGCCAGCAGCTACCGACAGATTAATTCACCCCTCCACTTT. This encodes CASSYRQINSPLHF.